Listed below are T cell receptor beta chains from one sample, sequenced in a study of blood T cell repertoires in COVID-19. Profiled with immunoSEQ multiplex PCR; TCRdb holds only in-frame clones, not every one. The sample lists hundreds of thousands of clones, roughly nine tenths occurring once. The specimen was PBMCs or T cells enriched from blood (not recorded which). The receptors derive from a man younger than 30 who had recovered from COVID-19. The conserved cysteine and the conserved F or W are not part of the CDR3 here. A D gene is named only where the DNA matches it firmly.

11 - TRBV27 ASRRSTSGELF
11 - TRBV27 ASRTAETGEAF
12 - TRBV4-1 ASSQSGEGYEQY
12 - TRBV28 ASRGEGGGETQY
13 - TRBV7-9 ASSLNKADNSPLH
11 - TRBV7-3 ASSLSGQETQY
13 TRBD2 TRBV10-3 AISEAGSGGETQY
12 - TRBV18 ASSPPRQAYEQY
13 TRBD2 TRBV28 ASRNAAAGVRAQY
10 - TRBV7-3 ASSSGPNTQY
13 TRBD1 TRBV5-1 ASSQRQGSTGELF
15 - TRBV4-1 ASSQHGAAINQETQY
13 TRBD2 TRBV11-2 ASRLLAESYNEQF
12 TRBD2 TRBV6-5 ASSSGLRSDEQF
12 - TRBV25-1 ASSAIENVGEQY
14 - TRBV9 ASSVGGVTSGNTIY
10 - TRBV6-5 ASGAGYYGYT
11 - TRBV10-1 ASTGGNNYGYT
14 TRBD1 TRBV12-5 ASGSDRGRVNTEAF
9 - TRBV28 ASRYRVDAF
13 - TRBV5-5 ASTKNGGAFEKLF
12 TRBD1 TRBV11-3 ASSPRGRDHEQY
11 - TRBV6-5 ASRPQGDYGYT
11 - TRBV10-3 AISESSNQPQH
10 - TRBV6-2/TRBV6-3 ASSKLVNEQF
14 TRBD1 TRBV5-1 ASSSQPQGGQETQY
11 - TRBV12-3/TRBV12-4 ASSPRRGGVYT
14 - TRBV7-8 ASSLGGGAAPGELF
12 - TRBV28 ASSSGGTNNEQF
13 TRBD2 TRBV19 ASSKLREVRETQY
15 TRBD2 TRBV19 ASSMLKLAQYTDTQY
9 - TRBV7-8 ASSFNSYHT
12 - TRBV27 ASALSSGANVLT